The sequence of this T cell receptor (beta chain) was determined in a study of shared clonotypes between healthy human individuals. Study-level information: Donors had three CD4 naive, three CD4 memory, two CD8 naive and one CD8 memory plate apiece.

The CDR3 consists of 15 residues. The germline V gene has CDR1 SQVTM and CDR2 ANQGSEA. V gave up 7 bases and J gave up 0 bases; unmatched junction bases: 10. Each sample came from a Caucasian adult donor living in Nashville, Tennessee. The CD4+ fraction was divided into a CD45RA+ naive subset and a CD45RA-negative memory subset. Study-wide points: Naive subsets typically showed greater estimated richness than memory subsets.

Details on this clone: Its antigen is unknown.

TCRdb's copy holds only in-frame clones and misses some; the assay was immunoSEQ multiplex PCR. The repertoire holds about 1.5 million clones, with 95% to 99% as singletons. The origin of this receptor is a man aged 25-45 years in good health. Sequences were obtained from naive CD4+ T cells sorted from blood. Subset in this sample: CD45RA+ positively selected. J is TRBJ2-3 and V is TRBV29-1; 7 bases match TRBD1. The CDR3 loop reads CSARRDSISTDTQYF. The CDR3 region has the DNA TGCAGCGCCCGCCGGGACAGTATTAGCACAGATACGCAGTATTTT.